This TCR beta chain was captured by sequencing in a study of blood T cell repertoires in COVID-19. Study-wide background: Sample material is recorded as cDNA or gDNA derived from T cells, B-cell-depleted T cells, or PBMCs.

Original methodology: By means of reference gene primer amplification, nucleated cell counts were estimated. Here immunoSEQ multiplex PCR was the method, and the copy in TCRdb shows in-frame clones only, minus some. V and J calls and clone size follow that table, whereas D and trimming were derived from the DNA. The sample holds 260,000 or so clones, around 88% seen once. This clone showed up just once. The germline V gene encodes CDR1 SNHLY and CDR2 FYNNEI. Trimming shortened V by 1 base and J by 2 bases, and 8 bases separated the two germline ends. This CDR3 is 14 amino acids long. Recruitment covered 20 to 25 US areas and drew participants whose ages spanned roughly 18 to 95 years.

Input material: PBMCs or T cells enriched from blood (not recorded which). The chain couples TRBV2 to TRBJ1-1, with D perhaps TRBD1 (5 bases). The TCR originated in a woman between 35 and 50 years old with acute COVID-19. The CDR3 DNA sequence: TGTGCCAGCAGTGAAGGTTGGGGCAACACTGAAGCTTTCTTT. Translating it yields CASSEGWGNTEAFF.